Included here is one T cell receptor beta chain sequence, with context. Authors' analysis steps: Reference gene primer amplification in the assay estimated nucleated cell counts. The method was immunoSEQ multiplex PCR; TCRdb's version includes in-frame clones alone and lacks a portion of them. The V and J calls and clone size were taken over from that table, and D and trimming were inferred from the DNA. The sample comprises fewer than 25,000 clones, about nine tenths of which are singletons, and approximately 9.9% rests with the top ten. The sample is drawn from a study of blood T cell repertoires in COVID-19. Study at large: Acute-phase and convalescent COVID-19 samples originated in the United States, Italy and Spain. Nucleic acid was either cDNA or gDNA, and it came from T cells, B-cell-depleted T cells, or PBMCs.

Between the trimmed V and J ends, which lost 5 bases and 4 bases, there was a span of 12 bases. This CDR3 has 14 residues. The germline V gene encodes CDR1 SEHNR and CDR2 FQNEAQ (reference sequence). Sequenced material: peripheral blood. The chain couples TRBV7-9 to TRBJ1-3, with a possible D match to TRBD1 (6 bases). The receptor was derived from an older man with acute or convalescent COVID-19. In DNA form, the CDR3 reads TGTGCCAGCAGCCTATGGGACATCGGAAACACCATATATTTT. Encoded protein: CASSLWDIGNTIYF.